The present entry profiles one T cell receptor beta chain with its context. Its antigen remains unidentified. V was pared by 5 bases and J by 3 bases, with 15 bases between. CDR1 and CDR2 (germline): SNHLY, FYNNEI. The CDR3 has 15 residues. The sample is drawn from a study of T cell repertoires in cytomegalovirus infection. Study summary: Carrying CMV and the relevant HLA type showed in public TCR beta signatures. Study conclusions and caveats: Summed public TCR beta family frequency identified CMV carriers bearing the relevant HLA. Across the ex vivo response, the dominant clonotypes were HLA-C-restricted CMV-specific TCR beta clonotypes.

From the reads, TCRdb called clonotypes with MiXCR, one entry per CDR3 protein. Of a few hundred thousand distinct CDR3 sequences in the sample, 15% to 20% were seen once. The chain employs TRBV2 and TRBJ2-3; D perhaps matches TRBD2 (6 bases). The receptor comes from a human donor in good health (CMV status not recorded). Some clones in this sample may be carry-over from other donors' samples. The sequencing input was PBMCs. CDR3 amino acids: CASSYNGLLTDTQYF. The CDR3 nucleotides read TGTGCCAGCAGTTACAATGGACTACTGACAGATACGCAGTATTTT.